This T cell receptor (beta chain) was found in a study of blood T cell repertoires in COVID-19. Across the whole study: In each case, the material was cDNA or gDNA derived from T cells, B-cell-depleted T cells, or PBMCs.

Sequenced by immunoSEQ multiplex PCR; TCRdb stores in-frame clones only, minus some. This repertoire shows fewer than 250,000 clones, about 85% found once; its top ten account for more than 9%. The sequence was collected from a woman aged 80 or older with COVID-19, enrolled during active disease. The sample consisted of peripheral blood.

The CDR3 sequence is CASSFSSAGGEQYF. In DNA form, the CDR3 reads TGTGCCAGCAGTTTTTCGTCGGCCGGGGGCGAGCAGTACTTC. The chain uses TRBV28 and TRBJ2-7; D is perhaps TRBD2 (6 bases). The V end lost 3 bases, the J end lost 6 bases, and 15 bases lay between the germline ends. The CDR3 is made up of 14 amino acids. Germline CDR1 MDHEN, CDR2 SYDVKM.